This T cell receptor beta chain was sequenced during a study of T-cell memory formation after mild COVID-19. TCRdb ran MiXCR on the 5' RACE reads and lists one entry per CDR3 protein. The data hold about 500,000 distinct CDR3 sequences, with roughly 21% observed a single time. This clonotype has just a few counts. Its specificity is not known. General study results and limits: Detection of some responders pre-infection suggested pre-existing cross-reactive memory T cells participated.

The sequence came from an adult woman who had mild COVID-19 (a few samples of this study predate the infection). Cell type and time point are not known. Sequencing was done on a sample of PBMCs or a T cell subset sorted from them (not recorded which).

Written as DNA, the CDR3 is TGTGCCAGCAGCCACACGGGACAGAGGACCGGGGAGCTGTTTTTT. This codes for CASSHTGQRTGELFF. The J gene is TRBJ2-2, the V gene TRBV3-1; 7 bases are shared with TRBD1. Germline-derived CDR1 and CDR2 are LGHDT and YNNKEL (reference sequence). The CDR3 is 15 residues long. Losses at the gene ends were 3 bases for V and 5 bases for J; bases not matched to a gene: 6.